The sequence of this T cell receptor beta chain was determined in a study of T cell changes during pregnancy in multiple sclerosis (dated by TCRdb to between 2019 and 2020). Study-wide context: Changes in the T cell repertoire over the course of pregnancy were examined in this study in women with multiple sclerosis.

A remark on this clone: This receptor's antigen is unknown. Base-call qualities are not available, and no considerably larger clone is one nucleotide away.

The library was generated by the immunoSEQ multiplex PCR assay. TCRdb took over this immuneACCESS table, retaining in-frame rearrangements with V and J assigned. Such tables are incomplete; in checked studies, under half of the missing clones stem from an unresolved V gene, and the remainder is unexplained. In all, the sample holds approximately 9,000 clones, and about 83% of those were seen once. The ten biggest clones cover around 17% of the sample. The germline V gene supplies CDR1 SGDLS and CDR2 YYNGEE. The germline V end is reduced by 4 bases and the J end by 3 bases; junction bases left unmatched: 8. The cysteine opens and the phenylalanine closes a CDR3 of 16 amino acids. Solely the CDR3 DNA is kept, with 48 bases framed from the first base.

The sequence derives from a female donor in good health, enrolled as a control in a pregnancy study. Source: CD8+ T cells from peripheral blood mononuclear cells, taken in the third trimester of pregnancy. The chain was built from TRBV9 and TRBJ2-3; TRBD2 lines up with 10 middle nucleotides. This receptor has the CDR3 CASSIQRGGLTDTQYF. The DNA is TGTGCCAGCAGCATACAGCGGGGGGGCCTGACAGATACGCAGTATTTT.